The 26 T cell receptor beta chains below come from one sample, sequenced in a study of metastatic and nonmetastatic thyroid tumors (TCRdb year 2020). None of the patients had been given any treatment before thyroid surgery. Receptor amplification or capture employed PCR. The reads were generated on an Illumina HiSeq 4000. The public sequencing data were trimmed at Q25 with fastp and processed into clonotypes with MiXCR by TCRdb, which kept only in-frame beta chains. Counted in this sample were almost 35,000 clones; less than 20% of them appeared once. The ten top clones hold around 3.3% of the sample. The sequenced sample consisted of blood. Every receptor here comes from a female donor with papillary thyroid cancer or a benign thyroid nodule (not recorded which). Some clones in this sample may be carry-over from other donors' samples.

The table lists this clone with many counts. The chain is built from TRBV12-3 or TRBV12-4 and TRBJ1-2; D call uncertain. The CDR3 sequence is 14 residues long. V was clipped by 3 bases and J by 0 bases, with 8 bases between them. Here the CDR3 reads CASSFLTSNYGYTF. The CDR3, as DNA: TGTGCCAGCAGTTTCCTAACCTCTAACTATGGCTACACCTTC.

This clone was counted at least ten times. This chain connects TRBV6-1 to TRBJ1-2, with D maybe TRBD1 (5 bases). This CDR3 is 13 amino acids long. Germline V gene data show CDR1 as MNHNS and CDR2 as SASEGT. With 5 bases removed from V and 5 bases from J, the gap between germline ends came to 12 bases. CDR3 in amino acids: CASSSDGTYGYTF. CDR3 in DNA: TGTGCCAGCAGTTCCGACGGGACTTATGGCTACACCTTC.

This clone was counted at least ten times. J is TRBJ2-7 and V is TRBV19; 9 positions agree with TRBD2. J gave up 5 bases and V 8 bases, and 10 bases lay outside the gene matches. The length of the CDR3 is 14 residues. The V gene's germline CDR1 is LNHDA and CDR2 SQIVND (reference sequence). The CDR3 loop is CASRRPSGNNEQYF. The CDR3 DNA is TGTGCCAGTCGCAGGCCTAGCGGGAACAACGAGCAGTACTTC.

This clone occurred many times. V usage is TRBV18 and J usage is TRBJ1-1; D remains unclear. The CDR3 length is 14 residues. V was shortened by 3 bases and J by 2 bases, with 10 bases between the two germline ends. CDR1 and CDR2 (germline): KGHSH, LQKENI. CDR3 sequence (DNA): TGTGCCAGCTCACCGTCAGAAAAAAACACTGAAGCTTTCTTT. Translation: CASSPSEKNTEAFF.

This clone was detected ten times or more. The rearrangement links TRBV2 to TRBJ2-2; TRBD2 matches 9 bases. J gave up 6 bases and V 6 bases, and 5 bases lay outside the gene matches. The CDR3 sequence is 14 residues long. Germline values: CDR1 SNHLY, CDR2 FYNNEI. The CDR3 nucleotides are TGTGCCAGCAGCGTAGCGGGAGTAGCCGGGGAGCTGTTTTTT. This gives the protein CASSVAGVAGELFF.

This clone has a count of ten or more. V is TRBV12-3 or TRBV12-4 and J is TRBJ2-7; D not resolved. This CDR3 comprises 13 residues. The V end was cut by 3 bases, the J end by 3 bases, with 9 bases between. In nucleotides, the CDR3 is TGTGCCAGCAGTTTGTCTCTAGACTACGAGCAGTACTTC. This gives the protein CASSLSLDYEQYF.

This clone has at least ten counts. The chain has TRBV20-1 and TRBJ1-5; TRBD1 aligns across 7 bases. CDR1 is DFQATT, CDR2 SNEGSKA, per germline (reference sequence). There are 15 residues in the CDR3. Losses at the gene ends were 6 bases for V and 4 bases for J; bases not matched to a gene: 12. The CDR3 loop reads CSAQGGRRGNQPQHF. CDR3 DNA sequence: TGCAGTGCCCAGGGGGGTAGAAGGGGGAATCAGCCCCAGCATTTT.

J is TRBJ2-1 and V is TRBV2; 8 nucleotides match TRBD2. The CDR3 sequence is 16 residues long. The junction had 10 bases not matched to a gene; V was cut back by 5 bases and J by 4 bases. From germline, CDR1 is SNHLY and CDR2 FYNNEI. The CDR3 DNA follows: TGTGCCAGCAGTTCCTGGGGCGGGAGGTGTTACAATGAGCAGTTCTTC. It specifies CASSSWGGRCYNEQFF. The entire variable domain, with the rest obtained from reference TRBV2 and TRBJ2-1, is as follows: EPEVTQTPSHQVTQMGQEVILRCVPISNHLYFYWYRQILGQKVEFLVSFYNNEISEKSEIFDDQFSVERPDGSNFTLKIRSTKLEDSAMYFCASSSWGGRCYNEQFFGPGTRLTVL.

In its sample, this clone is medium-sized. The rearrangement uses TRBV20-1 and TRBJ1-2; the D is unclear. Germline loops: CDR1 DFQATT, CDR2 SNEGSKA (reference sequence). The V gene lost 3 bases and the J gene lost 4 bases, with 15 bases spanning the gap. CDR3 size: 14 residues. CDR3 nucleotide sequence: TGCAGTGCTAGCCCTGAGGGCCCCGGCTATGGCTACACCTTC. Protein: CSASPEGPGYGYTF.

This clone was picked up many times. The gene calls are TRBV5-1 and TRBJ2-2; TRBD2 matches 11 bases. The J segment lost 4 bases and the V segment lost 4 bases, leaving 3 bases of the junction unmatched. CDR3 length: 15 amino acids. Germline CDR1 and CDR2: SGHRS and YFSETQ. The CDR3 region has the DNA TGCGCCAGCAGCCGGACTAGCGGGTCCACCGGGGAGCTGTTTTTT. Protein product: CASSRTSGSTGELFF. Full variable domain (remainder filled in from reference TRBV5-1 and TRBJ2-2): KAGVTQTPRYLIKTRGQQVTLSCSPISGHRSVSWYQQTPGQGLQFLFEYFSETQRNKGNFPGRFSGRQFSNSRSEMNVSTLELGDSALYLCASSRTSGSTGELFFGEGSRLTVL.

This clone was observed at least ten times. The chain uses TRBV24-1 and TRBJ1-2; D may be TRBD1 (5 bases). The V end was cut by 2 bases, the J end by 8 bases, with 14 bases between. This CDR3 contains 14 residues. The germline CDR1 and CDR2 sequences are KGHDR and SFDVKD. For the CDR3, the DNA is TGTGCCACCAGTGATTATGGCAGGGTACAGGGCTACACCTTC. This sequence encodes CATSDYGRVQGYTF.

This clone was seen at least ten times. The J gene is TRBJ2-1, the V gene TRBV7-6; D remains ambiguous. The V and J ends lost 1 base and 5 bases respectively, with 9 bases between them. The CDR3 contains 14 residues. Germline CDR1 reads SGHVS; CDR2 reads FNYEAQ. CDR3 in amino acids: CASSLDGRNNEQFF. CDR3 bases: TGTGCCAGCAGCTTAGATGGCAGAAACAATGAGCAGTTCTTC.

In its sample, this clone ranks as medium-sized. The rearrangement joins TRBV28 to TRBJ2-3; the D gene is possibly TRBD1 (6 bases). This CDR3 has 14 residues. V was clipped by 4 bases and J by 4 bases, with 12 bases between them. Germline CDR1 MDHEN, CDR2 SYDVKM. The CDR3 region is CASSSQPGADTQYF. The CDR3 DNA reads as TGTGCCAGCAGTTCTCAGCCAGGGGCAGATACGCAGTATTTT.

This clone has a count of ten or more. The chain employs TRBV11-3 and TRBJ2-1; D is unresolved. The CDR3 loop spans 12 amino acids. Germline loops: CDR1 SGHNT, CDR2 YENEEA. V was clipped by 8 bases and J by 7 bases, with 12 bases between them. CDR3 bases: TGTGCCAGCGGATTAGGGCGGAATGAGCAGTTCTTC. Its translation is CASGLGRNEQFF.

This clone appeared a few times. This rearrangement joins TRBV6-2 or TRBV6-3 to TRBJ1-6, with D possibly being TRBD1 (6 bases). V lost 3 bases, J lost 19 bases, and 19 bases lay in between. The CDR3 spans 13 residues. The germline CDR1 and CDR2 sequences are MNHEY and SVGEGT. CDR3 coding DNA: TGTGCCAGCAGTTATCGGGGGCGTTCACCCATACACTTT. Translating it yields CASSYRGRSPIHF.

This clone was seen ten or more times. V gene TRBV30 combines with J gene TRBJ2-7, with 7 bases aligning to TRBD2. The CDR3 contains 14 residues. Germline lookup yields CDR1 GTSNPN and CDR2 SVGIG (reference sequence). V shed 2 bases and J 3 bases; nucleotides not matched to a gene: 7. CDR3 amino acids: CAWSREAGVYEQYF. In DNA form, the CDR3 reads TGTGCCTGGAGTCGTGAGGCGGGAGTCTACGAGCAGTACTTC.

The rearrangement links TRBV6-1 to TRBJ2-3; 14 bases align to TRBD2. Germline V gene data show CDR1 as MNHNS and CDR2 as SASEGT. The CDR3 sequence is 19 residues long. The ends lost 5 bases at V and 1 base at J; junction bases unmatched: 11. CDR3 protein: CASSMTGLAGGGGTDTQYF. Here the CDR3 DNA reads TGTGCCAGCAGTATGACAGGACTAGCGGGAGGTGGGGGCACAGATACGCAGTATTTT.

A word on this clone: It may be a read error: a sequence one base away is much more abundant. The V gene is TRBV4-2, the J gene TRBJ1-4; TRBD1 might be the D (5 bases). The CDR3 length is 16 residues. Germline lookup yields CDR1 LGHNA and CDR2 YNFKEQ. DNA for the CDR3: TGTGCCAGCAGCCAAGATTTGGGGCAGTGGAGTGAACAACTGTTTTTT. Translated: CASSQDLGQWSEQLFF.

This chain joins TRBV6-1 and TRBJ1-5, with D perhaps TRBD1 (5 bases). The CDR3 is made up of 14 amino acids. Germline V gives CDR1 MNHNS, CDR2 SASEGT. With 7 bases removed from V and 12 bases from J, the gap between germline ends came to 22 bases. The CDR3 DNA is TGTGCCAGCACCCCCCGGCGGGGGGATCGGCACCAGCATTTT. This sequence encodes CASTPRRGDRHQHF.

The CDR3 DNA reads TGCGCCAGCAGCTTTGGGGGAACTGAAGCTTTCTTT. Amino acid sequence: CASSFGGTEAFF. The rearrangement links TRBV5-1 to TRBJ1-1, with D maybe TRBD1 (5 bases). The CDR3 length is 12 residues. From germline, CDR1 is SGHRS and CDR2 YFSETQ. V was trimmed by 2 bases and J by 5 bases, leaving 7 bases between them.

This clone was seen at least ten times. V usage is TRBV3-1 and J usage is TRBJ2-3, with TRBD2 matching over 10 bases. J gave up 4 bases and V 4 bases, and 5 bases lay outside the gene matches. The CDR3 covers 15 residues. Germline V lookup: CDR1 LGHDT, CDR2 YNNKEL (reference sequence). Here the CDR3 reads CASSPFSGRADTQYF. The CDR3 region has the DNA TGTGCCAGCAGCCCTTTCAGCGGGAGGGCAGATACGCAGTATTTT.

Many counts were recorded for this clone. The chain recombines TRBV7-8 with TRBJ1-4, with 9 nucleotides matching TRBD1. The germline CDR1 and CDR2 sequences are SGHVS and FQNEAQ. V lost 5 bases, J lost 5 bases, and 6 bases stayed unmatched. The CDR3 sequence is 15 residues long. This chain's CDR3 is CASSPNRGRNEKLFF. The CDR3 region has the DNA TGTGCCAGCAGCCCGAACAGGGGGCGAAATGAAAAACTGTTTTTT. Combining the CDR3 with reference TRBV7-8 and TRBJ1-4 gives the whole variable domain GAGVSQSPRYKVAKRGQDVALRCDPISGHVSLFWYQQALGQGPEFLTYFQNEAQLDKSGLPSDRFFAERPEGSVSTLKIQRTQQEDSAVYLCASSPNRGRNEKLFFGSGTQLSVL.

This clone has a count of ten or more. A read error may be the cause here, since a much bigger clone is one base away. The V gene is TRBV7-9, the J gene TRBJ2-7; a weak D match, TRBD1 (5 bases). Trimming took 4 bases from V and 7 from J, leaving 14 bases between them. CDR3 length: 13 residues. The germline CDR1 and CDR2 sequences are SEHNR and FQNEAQ (reference sequence). The CDR3 is CASSSAPGMEQYF. The CDR3 DNA sequence: TGTGCCAGCAGCTCAGCGCCAGGGATGGAGCAGTACTTC.

This chain connects TRBV5-1 to TRBJ2-1; D might be TRBD2 (6 bases). This CDR3 is built from 13 residues. V lost 6 bases and J lost 7, with 14 bases in between. CDR1 and CDR2 from the germline V gene are SGHRS and YFSETQ. This CDR3 is CASISPGGNEQFF. The DNA for the CDR3 is TGCGCCAGCATTTCCCCCGGGGGTAATGAGCAGTTCTTC.

This clone is categorized as medium-sized. The J gene is TRBJ2-7, the V gene TRBV6-1; 10 positions match TRBD1. The germline V gene has CDR1 MNHNS and CDR2 SASEGT. V lost 1 base, J lost 3 bases, and 3 bases stayed unmatched. The CDR3 contains 15 residues. CDR3 residues: CASSEGQGAFYEQYF. The CDR3 nucleotides are TGTGCCAGCAGTGAAGGACAGGGGGCATTCTACGAGCAGTACTTC.

Comment on this clone: A much larger clone is a single base away; this may be a read error. V usage is TRBV12-3 or TRBV12-4 and J usage is TRBJ2-3; D might be TRBD2 (6 bases). CDR3 length: 13 amino acids. Trimming cost V 6 bases and J 8 bases, with 15 bases left between them. Here the CDR3 DNA reads TGTGCCAGCAGCAAGACTAGTCTGTGTACGCAGTATTTT. Amino acids: CASSKTSLCTQYF.